A single sample gave rise to the 25 T cell receptor beta chains below, sequenced in a study of cytomegalovirus exposure and HLA in healthy donors. Amplification used 60 Vbeta primers and 13 Jbeta primers. The table came from immunoSEQ multiplex PCR; TCRdb's copy has only in-frame clones and leaves some out. This table has approximately 150,000 clones, 75% to 85% appearing once. Sequencing was done on a sample of PBMCs. The receptors here all came from a man aged 25-45 years in good health and CMV-seronegative.

J is TRBJ2-7 and V is TRBV6-5, with TRBD1 matching over 7 bases. Germline lookup yields CDR1 MNHEY and CDR2 SVGAGI. V was clipped by 2 bases and J by 6 bases; unmatched bases: 7. The CDR3 loop spans 14 amino acids. The CDR3, as DNA: TGTGCCAGCAGTTACGACAGGGTAGAGGGCGAGCAGTACTTC. This gives the protein CASSYDRVEGEQYF.

This clone was observed a few times. The chain is built from TRBV30 and TRBJ2-7; TRBD1 aligns across 10 bases. Germline loops: CDR1 GTSNPN, CDR2 SVGIG (reference sequence). The J segment lost 7 bases and the V segment lost 3 bases, leaving 12 bases of the junction unmatched. The CDR3 is made up of 15 amino acids. The CDR3 here is CAWRETGGLSGEQYF. Written as DNA, the CDR3 is TGTGCCTGGAGGGAGACAGGGGGCCTATCGGGTGAGCAGTACTTC. The whole variable domain, remainder taken from reference TRBV30 and TRBJ2-7, is SQTIHQWPATLVQPVGSPLSLECTVEGTSNPNLYWYRQAAGRGLQLLFYSVGIGQISSEVPQNLSASRPQDRQFILSSKKLLLSDSGFYLCAWRETGGLSGEQYFGPGTRLTVT.

CDR3 nucleotides: TGTGCCAGCAGCTTCCTGGACAGGGTCTATGGCTACACCTTC. It yields the protein CASSFLDRVYGYTF. The chain recombines TRBV5-8 with TRBJ1-2; 8 bases are a match to TRBD1. The CDR3 length is 14 residues. Germline loops: CDR1 SGHTS, CDR2 YDEGEE. Unmatched junction bases numbered 4, after V lost 2 bases and J lost 4 bases.

This clone was counted a few times. The rearrangement joins TRBV19 to TRBJ1-1; 9 nucleotides align to TRBD1. The ends lost 5 bases at V and 3 bases at J; junction bases unmatched: 7. The germline CDR1 and CDR2 sequences are LNHDA and SQIVND (reference sequence). The CDR3 runs to 15 residues. CDR3 nucleotides: TGTGCCAGTAGTTCCCCGGGACAGGGACACACTGAAGCTTTCTTT. Amino acid sequence: CASSSPGQGHTEAFF.

This clone came up a few times. The CDR3 coding sequence is TGTGCCAGCAGTTCCCTTCCAGGCAACACCGGGGAGCTGTTTTTT. It encodes CASSSLPGNTGELFF. V usage is TRBV27 and J usage is TRBJ2-2; D is ambiguous. With 4 bases removed from V and 2 bases from J, the gap between germline ends came to 11 bases. Germline-derived CDR1 and CDR2 are MNHEY and SMNVEV (reference sequence). The CDR3 covers 15 residues.

V and J are TRBV5-4 and TRBJ2-1; D gene uncertain. Germline values: CDR1 SGHNT, CDR2 YYREEE (reference sequence). Trimming pared 4 bases from V and 4 bases from J, leaving 12 bases between. This CDR3 spans 14 amino acids. This CDR3 reads CASSPPSPYNEQFF. Here the CDR3 DNA reads TGTGCCAGCAGCCCCCCCAGTCCGTACAATGAGCAGTTCTTC.

The chain combines TRBV9 with TRBJ1-1; TRBD1 matches at 8 bases. This CDR3 is built from 14 residues. J lost 1 base, V lost 3 bases, and 2 bases had no gene match. CDR1 SGDLS and CDR2 YYNGEE come from the germline V gene. CDR3 loop: CASSGGQGNTEAFF. The CDR3 DNA reads TGTGCCAGCAGCGGCGGACAGGGGAACACTGAAGCTTTCTTT. The full variable domain, in which reference TRBV9 and TRBJ1-1 provide the parts outside the CDR3, is DSGVTQTPKHLITATGQRVTLRCSPRSGDLSVYWYQQSLDQGLQFLIQYYNGEERAKGNILERFSAQQFPDLHSELNLSSLELGDSALYFCASSGGQGNTEAFFGQGTRLTVV.

The chain has TRBV11-2 and TRBJ1-4; D unclear. V was shortened by 0 bases and J by 10 bases, with 15 bases between the two germline ends. This CDR3 is built from 15 residues. Germline CDR1 is SGHAT and CDR2 is FQNNGV. In DNA, the CDR3 is TGTGCCAGCAGCTTAGAGAGAGCCTTGAGTGTAAAACTGTTTTTT. This codes for CASSLERALSVKLFF.

The chain recombines TRBV7-8 with TRBJ1-5; no definite D call. Germline CDR1 SGHVS, CDR2 FQNEAQ. Trimming shortened V by 0 bases and J by 4 bases, and 10 bases separated the two germline ends. This CDR3 has 15 amino acids. CDR3: CASSLAGRSNQPQHF. The CDR3 coding sequence is TGTGCCAGCAGCTTAGCCGGGAGGAGTAATCAGCCCCAGCATTTT.

The chain couples TRBV19 to TRBJ1-1; D is perhaps TRBD1 (6 bases). The V gene's germline CDR1 is LNHDA and CDR2 SQIVND (reference sequence). V shed 5 bases and J shed 8 bases, with 15 bases lying between them. This CDR3 is built from 13 residues. DNA for the CDR3: TGTGCCAGTAGTCCCAACATCGGACAGGAAGCTTTCTTT. Translation: CASSPNIGQEAFF.

The rearrangement joins TRBV28 to TRBJ2-3, with a possible D match to TRBD2 (6 bases). The CDR3 runs to 14 residues. The ends were cut back, 2 bases at V and 2 bases at J, with 8 bases in the middle. CDR1 and CDR2 (germline): MDHEN, SYDVKM. The DNA of the CDR3 is TGTGCCAGCAGTTTACCGGGGGACACAGATACGCAGTATTTT. It yields the protein CASSLPGDTDTQYF.

This clone has more than one count but fewer than ten. The chain employs TRBV6-6 and TRBJ2-7, with D unresolved. This CDR3 is 12 amino acids long. V was pared by 6 bases and J by 4 bases, with 10 bases between. Germline V gene lookup returns CDR1 MNHNY and CDR2 SVGAGI (reference sequence). CDR3 region: CASSLRFYEQYF. In DNA form, the CDR3 reads TGTGCCAGCAGCCTCCGGTTTTACGAGCAGTACTTC.

This chain connects TRBV6-5 to TRBJ1-4; D perhaps matches TRBD1 (5 bases). The V gene's germline CDR1 is MNHEY and CDR2 SVGAGI. V lost 6 bases to trimming and J lost 6 bases, with 14 bases between them. The CDR3 contains 14 residues. The DNA for the CDR3 is TGTGCCAGCAGCTTCCGGGAGGGGCATGAAAAACTGTTTTTT. It specifies CASSFREGHEKLFF.

This chain's CDR3 is CASSQDPGLAGGGSADTQYF. CDR3 nucleotides: TGCGCCAGCAGCCAAGACCCGGGACTAGCGGGGGGGGGTAGCGCAGATACGCAGTATTTT. V and J are TRBV4-3 and TRBJ2-3; 16 nucleotides match TRBD2. V lost 0 bases to trimming and J lost 4 bases; unmatched junction nucleotides: 10. CDR1 is LGHNA and CDR2 is YSLEER in the germline V gene. This CDR3 is 20 amino acids long.

The chain has TRBV9 and TRBJ2-1; 15 bases are a match to TRBD2. The germline gives CDR1 SGDLS, CDR2 YYNGEE. After removal of 0 bases from V and 4 bases from J, the junction contained 5 bases not matched to a gene. This CDR3 has 18 amino acids. The CDR3 DNA is TGTGCCAGCAGCGTAGAAGGACTAGCGGGGGGGCCGTACAATGAGCAGTTCTTC. This codes for CASSVEGLAGGPYNEQFF.

The V and J genes are TRBV19 and TRBJ1-5; D is perhaps TRBD1 (5 bases). V dropped 9 bases and J dropped 2 bases, with 14 bases sitting between them. Germline V CDR1 and CDR2: LNHDA, SQIVND (reference sequence). This CDR3 has 14 residues. CDR3 sequence reads: CASDQGWGNQPQHF. CDR3 sequence (DNA): TGTGCCAGCGATCAGGGATGGGGCAATCAGCCCCAGCATTTT.

This clone was observed at least ten times. This chain joins TRBV27 and TRBJ2-1; possible D gene TRBD1, 5 bases. Germline-derived CDR1 and CDR2 are MNHEY and SMNVEV (reference sequence). V was pared by 3 bases and J by 4 bases, with 7 bases between. The CDR3 runs 13 residues. The CDR3 DNA reads as TGTGCCAGCAGTTTGGACACTTACAATGAGCAGTTCTTC. Protein product: CASSLDTYNEQFF.

The rearrangement uses TRBV27 and TRBJ2-1; TRBD2 agrees at 7 bases. Germline V gives CDR1 MNHEY, CDR2 SMNVEV (reference sequence). CDR3 length: 16 residues. The V segment lost 7 bases and the J segment 7 bases; nucleotides outside the gene matches: 16. CDR3 nucleotides: TGTGCCAGCAAGAATCCCCCCCTAAGCGGGGCAAATGAGCAGTTCTTC. It codes for CASKNPPLSGANEQFF.

The rearrangement links TRBV18 to TRBJ2-2; D unclear. Between the trimmed V and J ends, which lost 2 bases and 11 bases, there was a span of 6 bases. CDR1 KGHSH and CDR2 LQKENI come from the germline V gene. The CDR3 covers 11 residues. As DNA, the CDR3 is TGTGCCAGCTCACCAGAGGCAGAGCTGTTTTTT. It yields the protein CASSPEAELFF.

This chain uses TRBV11-3 with TRBJ1-1; possibly TRBD1 for D (6 bases). V lost 4 bases, J lost 1 base, and 7 bases lay in between. Germline lookup yields CDR1 SGHNT and CDR2 YENEEA. This CDR3 has 13 residues. The CDR3 spells CASSWTANTEAFF. DNA of the CDR3: TGTGCCAGCAGCTGGACAGCGAACACTGAAGCTTTCTTT.

V is TRBV5-4 and J is TRBJ1-1; D is ambiguous. Trimming pared 0 bases from V and 7 bases from J, leaving 10 bases between. Germline CDR1 SGHNT, CDR2 YYREEE (reference sequence). This CDR3 has 13 residues. The CDR3 sequence is CASSLGWSGEAFF. Here the CDR3 DNA reads TGTGCCAGCAGCTTGGGTTGGTCCGGTGAAGCTTTCTTT.

This clone was seen a single time. The chain couples TRBV27 to TRBJ2-6; 8 bases map to TRBD1. Per germline, CDR1 MNHEY and CDR2 SMNVEV (reference sequence). Trimming at V came to 8 bases and at J to 2 bases, leaving 11 bases not matched to a gene. The CDR3 extends over 17 amino acids. CDR3 coding DNA: TGTGCCAGCCGCTCCGGGACAGGTTCTGCTGGGGCCAACGTCCTGACTTTC. It is translated as CASRSGTGSAGANVLTF.

This clone was seen only a few times. In DNA, the CDR3 is TGTGCCAGCAGCTCCGGGCAGGGGGCACAAGCTTTCTTT. This sequence encodes CASSSGQGAQAFF. This sequence joins TRBV5-6 and TRBJ1-1; 8 bases agree with TRBD1. The CDR3 is 13 amino acids. Germline V gives CDR1 SGHDT, CDR2 YYEEEE. The J segment lost 9 bases and the V segment lost 3 bases, leaving 7 bases of the junction unmatched. The whole variable domain, filled in from reference TRBV5-6 and TRBJ1-1, reads DAGVTQSPTHLIKTRGQQVTLRCSPKSGHDTVSWYQQALGQGPQFIFQYYEEEERQRGNFPDRFSGHQFPNYSSELNVNALLLGDSALYLCASSSGQGAQAFFGQGTRLTVV.

The chain is built from TRBV30 and TRBJ1-4, with 8 positions matching TRBD1. After removal of 8 bases from V and 1 base from J, the junction contained 9 bases not matched to a gene. Germline CDR1 GTSNPN, CDR2 SVGIG (reference sequence). This CDR3 contains 15 residues. CDR3 protein: CAGMTGAITNEKLFF. In DNA form, the CDR3 reads TGTGCCGGAATGACAGGGGCCATAACTAATGAAAAACTGTTTTTT.

The chain has TRBV6-4 and TRBJ1-1; 9 nucleotides agree with TRBD1. The J segment lost 4 bases and the V segment lost 3 bases, leaving 3 bases of the junction unmatched. The CDR3 is 14 residues long. The V gene's germline CDR1 is MRHNA and CDR2 SNTAGT. The CDR3 is CASSETGGSTEAFF. CDR3 sequence (DNA): TGTGCCAGCAGTGAGACAGGGGGGAGCACTGAAGCTTTCTTT.